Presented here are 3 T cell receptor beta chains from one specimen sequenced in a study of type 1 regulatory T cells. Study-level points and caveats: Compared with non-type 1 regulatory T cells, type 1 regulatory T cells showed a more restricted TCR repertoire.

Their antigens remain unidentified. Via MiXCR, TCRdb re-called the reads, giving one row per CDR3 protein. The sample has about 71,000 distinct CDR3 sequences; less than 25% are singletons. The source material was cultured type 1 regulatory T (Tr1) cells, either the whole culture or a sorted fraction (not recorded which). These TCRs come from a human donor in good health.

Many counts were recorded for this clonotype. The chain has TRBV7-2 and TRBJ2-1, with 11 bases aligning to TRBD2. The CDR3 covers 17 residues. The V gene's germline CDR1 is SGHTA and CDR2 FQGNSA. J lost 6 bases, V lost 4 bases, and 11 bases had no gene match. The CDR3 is CASSSITSGSLGNEQFF. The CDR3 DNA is TGTGCCAGCAGCTCGATCACTAGCGGGAGTTTAGGCAATGAGCAGTTCTTC.

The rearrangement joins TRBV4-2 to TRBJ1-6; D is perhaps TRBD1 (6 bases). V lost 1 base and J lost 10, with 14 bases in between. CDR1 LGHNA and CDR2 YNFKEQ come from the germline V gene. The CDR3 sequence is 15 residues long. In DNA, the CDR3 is TGTGCCAGCAGCCAAGGCGCAGGGGTAGGGTCACCCCTCCACTTT. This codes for CASSQGAGVGSPLHF.

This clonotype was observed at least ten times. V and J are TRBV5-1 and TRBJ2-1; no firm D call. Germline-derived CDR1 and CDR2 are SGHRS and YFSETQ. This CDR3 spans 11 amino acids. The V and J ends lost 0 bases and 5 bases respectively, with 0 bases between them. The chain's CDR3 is CASSLDNEQFF. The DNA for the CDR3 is TGCGCCAGCAGCTTGGACAATGAGCAGTTCTTC.